The 18 T cell receptor beta chains below come from one sample, sequenced in a study of control samples from healthy donors and cancer patients. Only in-frame clones appear in the TCRdb table, and some are missing; sequencing was by immunoSEQ multiplex PCR. The sample includes tens of thousands of clones, around 94% of them seen just once. The sequenced material came from blood. The receptors were gathered from a man aged 25 to 45 in good health.

This clone was seen a single time. The CDR3 protein is CASSQEASGIGGYTF. The CDR3 coding sequence is TGTGCCAGCAGCCAAGAGGCGTCAGGGATAGGTGGCTACACCTTC. The chain uses TRBV4-2 and TRBJ1-2; possible D gene TRBD1, 5 bases. The CDR3 totals 15 residues. V was shortened by 0 bases and J by 7 bases, with 15 bases between the two germline ends. Germline loops: CDR1 LGHNA, CDR2 YNFKEQ.

This clone was picked up one time. CDR3 in DNA: TGCGCCAGCAGCCGAAGACAGGGTGGGGGTGAAAAACTGTTTTTT. It is translated as CASSRRQGGGEKLFF. The V gene is TRBV5-1, the J gene TRBJ1-4, with 7 bases that match TRBD1. The length of the CDR3 is 15 residues. Germline V lookup: CDR1 SGHRS, CDR2 YFSETQ. V dropped 4 bases and J dropped 7; count of bases not matched to a gene: 10.

The rearrangement joins TRBV25-1 to TRBJ1-6; tentative D call: TRBD1 (6 bases). The V end lost 1 base, the J end lost 8 bases, and 21 bases lay between the germline ends. Looked up from germline, CDR1 is MGHDK and CDR2 is SYGVNS. This CDR3 is built from 18 residues. CDR3 region: CASSEFWVGGQFDSPLHF. CDR3 DNA sequence: TGTGCCAGCAGTGAATTTTGGGTCGGTGGACAGTTCGATTCACCCCTCCACTTT.

This clone was counted once. The J gene is TRBJ2-5, the V gene TRBV5-1; the D gene is possibly TRBD1 (5 bases). CDR1 is SGHRS, CDR2 YFSETQ, per germline. V lost 0 bases, J lost 1 base, and 7 bases lay in between. The CDR3 is 14 residues long. CDR3 sequence (DNA): TGCGCCAGCAGCTTGGGACAGAGCCAAGAGACCCAGTACTTC. It specifies CASSLGQSQETQYF.

The CDR3 DNA sequence: TGTGCCTGGAGTGGGGGACAGGGCCTAACCTACGAGCAGTACTTC. Encoded protein: CAWSGGQGLTYEQYF. The chain is built from TRBV30 and TRBJ2-7, with 9 bases matching TRBD1. The CDR3 has 15 residues. Germline V lookup: CDR1 GTSNPN, CDR2 SVGIG (reference sequence). The V gene end was trimmed by 1 base and the J gene end by 2 bases; junction bases not matched to a gene: 6.

The chain is built from TRBV20-1 and TRBJ1-5, with no clear D. The germline CDR1 and CDR2 sequences are DFQATT and SNEGSKA (reference sequence). Deletions cut 3 bases from V and 0 bases from J, with 9 bases between. The CDR3 has 14 amino acids. CDR3 sequence (DNA): TGCAGTGCTAGTGGCCAGTATAGCAATCAGCCCCAGCATTTT. It translates to CSASGQYSNQPQHF.

J is TRBJ2-7 and V is TRBV24-1, with 9 bases fitting TRBD1. This CDR3 has 14 amino acids. With V trimmed by 9 bases and J by 2 bases, 7 bases remained unmatched. CDR1 is KGHDR and CDR2 is SFDVKD in the germline V gene. The CDR3: CATQDRGVPYEQYF. The CDR3 nucleotides read TGTGCCACCCAGGACAGGGGCGTCCCCTACGAGCAGTACTTC.

This clone is a singleton in its sample. V and J are TRBV19 and TRBJ2-6; D is possibly TRBD2 (7 bases). The CDR3 contains 16 residues. The V and J ends lost 10 bases and 1 base respectively, with 17 bases between them. CDR1 is LNHDA and CDR2 is SQIVND in the germline V gene (reference sequence). DNA for the CDR3: TGTGCCACCAGATCCCGGGGGGCATCTGGGGCCAACGTCCTGACTTTC. This sequence encodes CATRSRGASGANVLTF. Using reference TRBV19 and TRBJ2-6 for the parts outside the CDR3, the full variable domain is DGGITQSPKYLFRKEGQNVTLSCEQNLNHDAMYWYRQDPGQGLRLIYYSQIVNDFQKGDIAEGYSVSREKKESFPLTVTSAQKNPTAFYLCATRSRGASGANVLTFGAGSRLTVL.

The chain joins TRBV7-2 to TRBJ1-6, with TRBD1 matching 8 bases. V was clipped by 4 bases and J by 17 bases; unmatched bases: 16. The germline CDR1 and CDR2 sequences are SGHTA and FQGNSA. The CDR3 loop spans 15 amino acids. CDR3 in DNA: TGTGCCAGCAGCTGGGGAAGTACAGGGGGACAGGTTTTCCACTTT. Translated, it gives CASSWGSTGGQVFHF.

The chain has TRBV28 and TRBJ2-7; tentative D call: TRBD1 (5 bases). Trimming shortened V by 1 base and J by 9 bases, and 10 bases separated the two germline ends. Per germline, CDR1 MDHEN and CDR2 SYDVKM. There are 12 residues in the CDR3. CDR3 sequence reads: CASSLYGQGQYF. CDR3 bases: TGTGCCAGCAGTTTATACGGACAAGGGCAGTACTTC.

V gene TRBV5-1 combines with J gene TRBJ1-1; 7 nucleotides line up with TRBD1. The trim removed 2 bases at V and 4 bases at J, leaving 5 bases unmatched. The CDR3 spans 14 residues. Germline assignment: CDR1 SGHRS and CDR2 YFSETQ. The DNA for the CDR3 is TGCGCCAGCAGCTTTGAGGGGGCGAGCACTGAAGCTTTCTTT. Its protein product is CASSFEGASTEAFF.

With respect to this clone: Other nucleotide sequences in the sample specify the same CDR3. The CDR3 DNA reads as TGTGCCAGTAGTATCTCGGCCAGAGCAACTAATGAAAAACTGTTTTTT. Its protein product is CASSISARATNEKLFF. The genes are TRBV19 and TRBJ1-4; D ambiguous. V shed 3 bases and J shed 0 bases, with 11 bases lying between them. Germline CDR1 reads LNHDA; CDR2 reads SQIVND (reference sequence). This CDR3 contains 16 residues.

The J gene is TRBJ1-3, the V gene TRBV15; D unresolved. Germline loops: CDR1 LNHNV, CDR2 YYDKDF (reference sequence). This CDR3 contains 15 residues. Trimming pared 3 bases from V and 3 bases from J, leaving 12 bases between. For the CDR3, the DNA is TGTGCCACCAGCAGTTCCCGGGGAAGTGGAAACACCATATATTTT. Protein sequence: CATSSSRGSGNTIYF.

The rearrangement uses TRBV7-8 and TRBJ2-5; D ambiguous. Germline-derived CDR1 and CDR2 are SGHVS and FQNEAQ. The CDR3 extends over 16 amino acids. Trimming shortened V by 0 bases and J by 0 bases, and 11 bases separated the two germline ends. CDR3 sequence reads: CASSLASTLYQETQYF. The CDR3, as DNA: TGTGCCAGCAGCTTAGCGAGCACACTATACCAAGAGACCCAGTACTTC.

This chain joins TRBV30 and TRBJ2-7, with 10 bases aligning to TRBD1. Trimming at V came to 5 bases and at J to 7 bases, leaving 2 bases not matched to a gene. Per germline, CDR1 GTSNPN and CDR2 SVGIG (reference sequence). The CDR3 totals 11 residues. DNA for the CDR3: TGTGCCTGGGGGACAGGGGATGAGCAGTACTTC. Amino acids: CAWGTGDEQYF.

The chain combines TRBV3-1 (or the pseudogene TRBV3-2) with TRBJ2-7; TRBD2 is a possible D gene (6 bases). The CDR3 contains 14 residues. V lost 6 bases and J lost 3, with 15 bases in between. Looked up from germline, CDR1 is LGHDT and CDR2 is YNNKEL (reference sequence). This CDR3 is CASRGGGTGYEQYF. Written as DNA, the CDR3 is TGTGCCAGCAGAGGAGGCGGGACCGGCTACGAGCAGTACTTC.

This clone was observed a single time. The rearrangement links TRBV6-6 to TRBJ1-5; 8 positions agree with TRBD1. CDR3 length: 17 amino acids. The V and J ends lost 5 bases and 1 base, in that order; junction bases with no gene match: 10. Germline loops: CDR1 MNHNY, CDR2 SVGAGI (reference sequence). CDR3 DNA sequence: TGTGCCAGCAGTCCCAGGACAGGGAGTGTGAGCAATCAGCCCCAGCATTTT. This encodes CASSPRTGSVSNQPQHF.

The chain employs TRBV5-4 and TRBJ2-3, with TRBD1 matching over 8 bases. The germline V gene encodes CDR1 SGHNT and CDR2 YYREEE (reference sequence). This CDR3 has 15 amino acids. V dropped 0 bases and J dropped 3; count of bases not matched to a gene: 3. CDR3 residues: CASSLAGGGTDTQYF. DNA of the CDR3: TGTGCCAGCAGCTTGGCAGGGGGCGGAACAGATACGCAGTATTTT.